Below are 26 T cell receptor beta chains sequenced from a single sample in a study of blood T cell repertoires in COVID-19. Profiling relied on immunoSEQ multiplex PCR, and the TCRdb table lists in-frame clones only, not all of them. The sample consists of roughly 14,000 clones, 87% of them appearing once. Material for sequencing was peripheral blood. Source of these receptors: a human donor with active COVID-19. The donor label of this sample is uncertain.

The count of this clone is one. This rearrangement joins TRBV5-1 to TRBJ2-7; 14 bases match TRBD2. V dropped 1 base and J dropped 4; count of bases not matched to a gene: 13. In germline, CDR1 is SGHRS, CDR2 YFSETQ. This CDR3 is built from 19 residues. CDR3 amino acids: CASSLFIRLAGGPVYEQYF. In DNA, the CDR3 is TGCGCCAGCAGCTTGTTCATAAGACTAGCGGGGGGGCCTGTGTACGAGCAGTACTTC. Drawing the rest from reference TRBV5-1 and TRBJ2-7, the complete variable domain is KAGVTQTPRYLIKTRGQQVTLSCSPISGHRSVSWYQQTPGQGLQFLFEYFSETQRNKGNFPGRFSGRQFSNSRSEMNVSTLELGDSALYLCASSLFIRLAGGPVYEQYFGPGTRLTVT.

The V call is TRBV18, the J call TRBJ2-7, with 14 bases lining up with TRBD2. The V gene end was trimmed by 3 bases and the J gene end by 7 bases; junction bases not matched to a gene: 8. CDR3 size: 16 residues. CDR1 is KGHSH, CDR2 LQKENI, per germline. The CDR3 region is CASSPPGLAGVREQYF. The CDR3 nucleotides read TGTGCCAGCTCACCCCCGGGACTAGCGGGAGTACGAGAGCAGTACTTC. Drawing the rest from reference TRBV18 and TRBJ2-7, the complete variable domain is NAGVMQNPRHLVRRRGQEARLRCSPMKGHSHVYWYRQLPEEGLKFMVYLQKENIIDESGMPKERFSAEFPKEGPSILRIQQVVRGDSAAYFCASSPPGLAGVREQYFGPGTRLTVT.

This chain uses TRBV5-1 with TRBJ2-2; the D gene is possibly TRBD1 (5 bases). V gave up 0 bases and J gave up 3 bases, with 9 bases separating them. Germline V gives CDR1 SGHRS, CDR2 YFSETQ. CDR3 length: 15 residues. The CDR3 spells CASSLDVGDTGELFF. In DNA, the CDR3 is TGCGCCAGCAGCTTGGACGTAGGGGACACCGGGGAGCTGTTTTTT.

V is TRBV15 and J is TRBJ2-2, with D possibly matching TRBD2 (5 bases). The CDR3 totals 14 residues. CDR1 and CDR2 from the germline V gene are LNHNV and YYDKDF (reference sequence). V was shortened by 0 bases and J by 5 bases, with 7 bases between the two germline ends. The CDR3 DNA follows: TGTGCCACCAGCAGAGATCGGACTACCGGGGAGCTGTTTTTT. Encoded protein: CATSRDRTTGELFF.

This chain uses TRBV11-2 with TRBJ1-1; no reliable D call. V lost 2 bases and J 3 bases, leaving 7 bases between the germline ends. CDR1 is SGHAT and CDR2 is FQNNGV in the germline V gene. The CDR3 consists of 13 residues. The CDR3 protein is CASSLKGDTEAFF. CDR3 DNA: TGTGCCAGCAGCTTAAAGGGAGACACTGAAGCTTTCTTT. The entire variable domain, with the rest obtained from reference TRBV11-2 and TRBJ1-1, is as follows: EAGVAQSPRYKIIEKRQSVAFWCNPISGHATLYWYQQILGQGPKLLIQFQNNGVVDDSQLPKDRFSAERLKGVDSTLKIQPAKLEDSAVYLCASSLKGDTEAFFGQGTRLTVV.

The genes are TRBV29-1 and TRBJ1-2, with D unresolved. CDR1 SQVTM and CDR2 ANQGSEA come from the germline V gene. Trimming removed 6 bases at V and 7 bases at J, with 18 bases between. The CDR3 runs to 13 residues. The CDR3, as DNA: TGCAGCGTCCCATCCCCCGGTTTGAGTGGCTACACCTTC. It specifies CSVPSPGLSGYTF. The full variable domain, with the rest looked up from reference TRBV29-1 and TRBJ1-2, is SAVISQKPSRDICQRGTSLTIQCQVDSQVTMMFWYRQQPGQSLTLIATANQGSEATYESGFVIDKFPISRPNLTFSTLTVSNMSPEDSSIYLCSVPSPGLSGYTFGSGTRLTVV.

The rearrangement joins TRBV24-1 to TRBJ2-1; D gene uncertain. The germline gives CDR1 KGHDR, CDR2 SFDVKD. Trimming shortened V by 2 bases and J by 4 bases, and 5 bases separated the two germline ends. The CDR3 length is 13 residues. The CDR3 here is CATSDSLYNEQFF. The CDR3 bases are TGTGCCACCAGTGATTCATTGTACAATGAGCAGTTCTTC.

This clone was seen only a few times. The J gene is TRBJ1-1, the V gene TRBV7-3, with 7 positions matching TRBD1. The CDR3 extends over 15 amino acids. Unmatched junction bases numbered 9, after V lost 2 bases and J lost 6 bases. Germline V gene lookup returns CDR1 SGHTA and CDR2 FQGTGA. The DNA for the CDR3 is TGTGCCAGCAGCTTAGGTGGGACAGCGATTGCTGAAGCTTTCTTT. It specifies CASSLGGTAIAEAFF.

The genes are TRBV6-5 and TRBJ1-1; possibly TRBD1 for D (5 bases). Germline CDR1 is MNHEY and CDR2 is SVGAGI. The V and J ends lost 7 bases and 3 bases respectively, with 15 bases between them. CDR3 size: 14 residues. CDR3 sequence: CASIRGIYDTEAFF. CDR3 nucleotides: TGTGCCAGCATAAGGGGCATTTATGACACTGAAGCTTTCTTT.

The gene calls are TRBV18 and TRBJ2-1; possibly TRBD2 for D (5 bases). The V end lost 6 bases, the J end lost 0 bases, and 6 bases lay between the germline ends. From germline, CDR1 is KGHSH and CDR2 LQKENI. CDR3 length: 13 amino acids. CDR3 in DNA: TGTGCCAGCTCCCGGGACTCCTACAATGAGCAGTTCTTC. This sequence encodes CASSRDSYNEQFF. The full variable domain, its missing parts supplied by reference TRBV18 and TRBJ2-1, is NAGVMQNPRHLVRRRGQEARLRCSPMKGHSHVYWYRQLPEEGLKFMVYLQKENIIDESGMPKERFSAEFPKEGPSILRIQQVVRGDSAAYFCASSRDSYNEQFFGPGTRLTVL.

V usage is TRBV19 and J usage is TRBJ2-2; tentative D call: TRBD2 (6 bases). This CDR3 region has 14 residues. V was trimmed by 7 bases and J by 7 bases, leaving 16 bases between them. Looked up from germline, CDR1 is LNHDA and CDR2 is SQIVND (reference sequence). DNA for the CDR3: TGTGCCAGTACACCCATCCGGGGGAGCGGGGAGCTGTTTTTT. Amino acids: CASTPIRGSGELFF.

V and J are TRBV11-2 and TRBJ1-1; 7 nucleotides line up with TRBD1. The junction had 8 bases not matched to a gene; V was cut back by 5 bases and J by 5 bases. Per the germline V gene, CDR1 is SGHAT and CDR2 is FQNNGV. The CDR3 extends over 14 amino acids. The CDR3 sequence is CASSQTGIGTEAFF. The CDR3 DNA reads as TGTGCCAGCAGCCAGACAGGGATCGGGACTGAAGCTTTCTTT.

This sequence joins TRBV11-2 and TRBJ2-2, with 7 positions matching TRBD1. CDR1 is SGHAT and CDR2 is FQNNGV in the germline V gene. The CDR3 runs to 15 residues. The V gene end was trimmed by 5 bases and the J gene end by 5 bases; junction bases not matched to a gene: 8. This chain's CDR3 is CASSLQTGYTGELFF. CDR3 in DNA: TGTGCCAGCAGCCTCCAGACAGGGTATACCGGGGAGCTGTTTTTT.

The rearrangement joins TRBV15 to TRBJ2-1; the match to TRBD1 covers 7 bases. Germline loops: CDR1 LNHNV, CDR2 YYDKDF (reference sequence). V dropped 0 bases and J dropped 8; count of bases not matched to a gene: 1. The CDR3 runs 13 residues. Here the CDR3 DNA reads TGTGCCACCAGCAGAGAAGGGGGCTATGAGCAGTTCTTC. As protein: CATSREGGYEQFF.

This clone appeared a single time. The chain carries TRBV4-1 and TRBJ1-5; D gene uncertain. CDR3 size: 15 residues. Germline values: CDR1 MGHRA, CDR2 YSYEKL. V gave up 0 bases and J gave up 4 bases, with 10 bases separating them. The CDR3: CASSQEVGRNQPQHF. In DNA, the CDR3 is TGCGCCAGCAGCCAAGAAGTTGGGAGAAATCAGCCCCAGCATTTT.

This sequence joins TRBV19 and TRBJ1-5; D remains unclear. The ends were cut back, 4 bases at V and 5 bases at J, with 12 bases in the middle. The germline gives CDR1 LNHDA, CDR2 SQIVND (reference sequence). The CDR3 is made up of 14 amino acids. CDR3 DNA: TGTGCCAGTAGTACGTTCAGGTTCTATCAGCCCCAGCATTTT. This translates into CASSTFRFYQPQHF.

V is TRBV29-1 and J is TRBJ1-1; no firm D call. This CDR3 is built from 12 residues. Looked up from germline, CDR1 is SQVTM and CDR2 is ANQGSEA. Trimming pared 7 bases from V and 1 base from J, leaving 10 bases between. CDR3 bases: TGCAGCGGTCAGGTGCAGAACACTGAAGCTTTCTTT. This translates into CSGQVQNTEAFF.

By share, this clone counts as medium-sized. The J gene is TRBJ1-1, the V gene TRBV2; 9 bases align to TRBD1. The germline V gene has CDR1 SNHLY and CDR2 FYNNEI. Germline trimming cut 2 bases from V and 4 bases from J; bases unmatched to any gene: 5. The CDR3 contains 15 residues. In DNA form, the CDR3 reads TGTGCCAGCAGTGAAATGGGGACAGGGTCCACTGAAGCTTTCTTT. This codes for CASSEMGTGSTEAFF.

The V call is TRBV11-3, the J call TRBJ1-1; 7 bases are shared with TRBD1. Germline V CDR1 and CDR2: SGHNT, YENEEA. J gave up 4 bases and V 0 bases, and 8 bases lay outside the gene matches. The CDR3 consists of 16 residues. Written as DNA, the CDR3 is TGTGCCAGCAGCTTAGACGATACAGGGGTAGGCACTGAAGCTTTCTTT. Translating it yields CASSLDDTGVGTEAFF.

The chain combines TRBV28 with TRBJ2-5, with D possibly matching TRBD2 (5 bases). Germline V lookup: CDR1 MDHEN, CDR2 SYDVKM. V lost 8 bases and J 7 bases, leaving 20 bases between the germline ends. The CDR3 is 14 residues long. CDR3 nucleotide sequence: TGTGCCAGCCAATCCCTCGGGGTAGGAGGGACCCAGTACTTC. Its translation: CASQSLGVGGTQYF.

The rearrangement uses TRBV19 and TRBJ1-1; tentative D call: TRBD1 (5 bases). The V gene's germline CDR1 is LNHDA and CDR2 SQIVND (reference sequence). V was pared by 3 bases and J by 4 bases, with 15 bases between. This CDR3 has 15 amino acids. CDR3 amino acids: CASSMGPGPVTEAFF. CDR3 coding DNA: TGTGCCAGTAGTATGGGGCCCGGGCCAGTCACTGAAGCTTTCTTT.

This chain joins TRBV7-3 and TRBJ2-1; TRBD2 matches at 7 bases. The CDR3 covers 13 residues. Unmatched junction bases numbered 6, after V lost 4 bases and J lost 9 bases. Germline V gives CDR1 SGHTA, CDR2 FQGTGA. CDR3 DNA: TGTGCCAGCAGCTCGCGGGTAGCGGGTGAGCAGTTCTTC. Translated, it gives CASSSRVAGEQFF.

The gene calls are TRBV12-3 or TRBV12-4 and TRBJ2-5; tentatively, D is TRBD2 (5 bases). Trimming shortened V by 7 bases and J by 5 bases, and 14 bases separated the two germline ends. The length of the CDR3 is 13 residues. This CDR3 reads CASTGGFYETQYF. The CDR3 DNA follows: TGTGCCAGCACCGGCGGGTTTTATGAGACCCAGTACTTC.

This chain joins TRBV10-3 and TRBJ1-5; D gene uncertain. This CDR3 spans 13 amino acids. CDR1 ENHRY and CDR2 SYGVKD come from the germline V gene. V was pared by 3 bases and J by 7 bases, with 10 bases between. The CDR3 DNA reads TGTGCCATCAGTGATGGGAGTTGGCAGCCCCAGCATTTT. It yields the protein CAISDGSWQPQHF.

The rearrangement links TRBV18 to TRBJ2-7; TRBD1 matches at 9 bases. With V trimmed by 3 bases and J by 1 base, 13 bases remained unmatched. CDR1 KGHSH and CDR2 LQKENI come from the germline V gene. The CDR3 totals 18 residues. The CDR3 is CASSPVILRTGVSYEQYF. In nucleotides, the CDR3 is TGTGCCAGCTCACCTGTCATTTTGAGGACAGGGGTTTCCTACGAGCAGTACTTC.

The V and J genes are TRBV13 and TRBJ2-7, with a tentative D call TRBD2 (5 bases). The germline V and J ends were trimmed by 5 bases and 5 bases, with 13 bases remaining between them. Germline loops: CDR1 PRHDT, CDR2 FYEKMQ (reference sequence). This CDR3 comprises 13 residues. The CDR3 here is CASSPGLNDEQYF. The CDR3 nucleotides read TGTGCCAGCAGCCCCGGACTCAACGACGAGCAGTACTTC.